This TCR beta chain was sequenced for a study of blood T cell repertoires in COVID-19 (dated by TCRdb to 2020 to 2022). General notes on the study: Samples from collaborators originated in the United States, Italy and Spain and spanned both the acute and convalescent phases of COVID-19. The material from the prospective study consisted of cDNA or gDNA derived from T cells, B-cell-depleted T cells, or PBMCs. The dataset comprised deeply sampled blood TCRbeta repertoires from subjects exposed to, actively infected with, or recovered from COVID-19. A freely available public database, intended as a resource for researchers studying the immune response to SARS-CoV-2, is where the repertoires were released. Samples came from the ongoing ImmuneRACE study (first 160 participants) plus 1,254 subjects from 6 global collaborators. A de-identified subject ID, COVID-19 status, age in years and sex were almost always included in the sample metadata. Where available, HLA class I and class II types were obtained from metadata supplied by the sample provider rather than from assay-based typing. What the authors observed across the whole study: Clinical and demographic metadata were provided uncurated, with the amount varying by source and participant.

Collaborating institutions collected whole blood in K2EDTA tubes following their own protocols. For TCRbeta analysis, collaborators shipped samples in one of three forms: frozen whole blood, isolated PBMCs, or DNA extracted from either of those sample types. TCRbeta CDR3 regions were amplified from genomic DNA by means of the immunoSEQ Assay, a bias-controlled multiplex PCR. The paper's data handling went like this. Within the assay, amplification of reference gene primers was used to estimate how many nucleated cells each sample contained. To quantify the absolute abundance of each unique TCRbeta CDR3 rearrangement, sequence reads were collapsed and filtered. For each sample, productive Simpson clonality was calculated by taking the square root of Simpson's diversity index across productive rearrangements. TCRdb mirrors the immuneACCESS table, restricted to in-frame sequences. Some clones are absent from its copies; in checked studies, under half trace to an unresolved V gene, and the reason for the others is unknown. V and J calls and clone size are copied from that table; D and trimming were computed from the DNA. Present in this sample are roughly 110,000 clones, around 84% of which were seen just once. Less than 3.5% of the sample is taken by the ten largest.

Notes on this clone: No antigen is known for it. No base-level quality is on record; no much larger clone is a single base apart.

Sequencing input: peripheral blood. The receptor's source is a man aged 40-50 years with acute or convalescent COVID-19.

In nucleotides, the sequence is TGTGCCAGTAGCGGGGGGGGCCATGATGAGCAGTTCTTC. Its amino acids are CASSGGGHDEQFF. The sequence joins TRBV19 to TRBJ2-1; 8 central bases correspond to TRBD2. In the germline V gene (reference sequence), CDR1 corresponds to LNHDA and CDR2 to SQIVND. The CDR3, cysteine through phenylalanine, is 13 amino acids long. Only the CDR3 part of the read is kept: 39 bases, read in frame from the first base. The germline V and J ends show losses of 6 bases and 8 bases respectively, and no gene match explains 6 bases of the junction.